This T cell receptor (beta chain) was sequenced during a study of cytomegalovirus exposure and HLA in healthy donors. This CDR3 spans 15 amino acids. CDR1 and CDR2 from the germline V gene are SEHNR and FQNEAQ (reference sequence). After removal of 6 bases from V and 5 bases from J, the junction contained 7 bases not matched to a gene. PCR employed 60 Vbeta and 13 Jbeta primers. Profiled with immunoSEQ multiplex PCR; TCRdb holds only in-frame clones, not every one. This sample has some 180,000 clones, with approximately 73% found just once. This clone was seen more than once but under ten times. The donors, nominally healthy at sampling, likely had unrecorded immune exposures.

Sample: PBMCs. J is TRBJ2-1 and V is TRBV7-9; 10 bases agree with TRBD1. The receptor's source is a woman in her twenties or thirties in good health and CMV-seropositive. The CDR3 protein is CASSLGQGINNEQFF. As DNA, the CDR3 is TGTGCCAGCAGTTTGGGACAGGGGATAAACAATGAGCAGTTCTTC.